These 19 T cell receptor beta chains came from one sample sequenced in a study of identical twins. TCRdb itself ran the 5' RACE reads through MiXCR, one entry per CDR3 protein. The repertoire holds 640,000 or so distinct CDR3 sequences, with approximately 6% as singletons. The sequenced sample consisted of naive T cells sorted from blood. Receptors originate from a man between 18 and 29 years old in good health.

The table lists this clonotype with many counts. This sequence joins TRBV29-1 and TRBJ2-3; D gene uncertain. Per germline, CDR1 SQVTM and CDR2 ANQGSEA. Trimming removed 3 bases from V and 4 bases from J, with 5 bases in between. The CDR3 runs 11 residues. For the CDR3, the DNA is TGCAGCGTTGATTTGGCAGATACGCAGTATTTT. As protein: CSVDLADTQYF.

This clonotype appeared many times. The chain uses TRBV5-1 and TRBJ2-1; D possibly corresponds to TRBD2 (5 bases). V was shortened by 0 bases and J by 8 bases, with 12 bases between the two germline ends. This CDR3 comprises 14 residues. Looked up from germline, CDR1 is SGHRS and CDR2 is YFSETQ. The CDR3 is CASSLAGTRDEQFF. The CDR3 DNA is TGCGCCAGCAGCTTGGCGGGAACACGGGATGAGCAGTTCTTC. Complete variable domain (other parts from reference TRBV5-1 and TRBJ2-1): KAGVTQTPRYLIKTRGQQVTLSCSPISGHRSVSWYQQTPGQGLQFLFEYFSETQRNKGNFPGRFSGRQFSNSRSEMNVSTLELGDSALYLCASSLAGTRDEQFFGPGTRLTVL.

The chain couples TRBV10-2 to TRBJ2-2, with TRBD2 matching over 10 bases. Trimming removed 6 bases from V and 2 bases from J; junction bases left unmatched: 6. The CDR3 contains 16 residues. Germline lookup yields CDR1 WSHSY and CDR2 SAAADI. CDR3 coding DNA: TGCGCCAGCAGAGGACTAGCGGAGATAAACACCGGGGAGCTGTTTTTT. Translating it yields CASRGLAEINTGELFF.

This clonotype was counted many times. This rearrangement joins TRBV29-1 to TRBJ1-1; tentatively, D is TRBD1 (5 bases). V was trimmed by 6 bases and J by 1 base, leaving 9 bases between them. CDR3 length: 12 amino acids. From germline, CDR1 is SQVTM and CDR2 ANQGSEA. The CDR3 sequence: CSVGGRNTEAFF. The CDR3 DNA is TGCAGCGTGGGGGGTCGGAACACTGAAGCTTTCTTT.

The chain recombines TRBV7-6 with TRBJ1-3, with D hard to call. Trimming removed 3 bases from V and 2 bases from J, with 8 bases in between. The CDR3 is 14 amino acids. Germline loops: CDR1 SGHVS, CDR2 FNYEAQ. This chain's CDR3 is CASSLQAAGNTIYF. The DNA for the CDR3 is TGTGCCAGCAGCTTGCAGGCTGCTGGAAACACCATATATTTT.

This clonotype was counted ten times or more. The chain combines TRBV12-3 or TRBV12-4 with TRBJ2-1; 7 positions match TRBD2. CDR3 length: 15 amino acids. V trimming: 5 bases; J trimming: 6 bases; junction bases outside the gene matches: 10. CDR3 nucleotide sequence: TGTGCCAGCAGTACTAGGGACTACCAACGCAATGAGCAGTTCTTC. Translating it yields CASSTRDYQRNEQFF.

In this sample, this clonotype turned up many times. The chain links TRBV10-3 to TRBJ1-3, with D possibly TRBD1 on 5 matching bases. Germline assignment: CDR1 ENHRY and CDR2 SYGVKD. The V and J ends lost 6 bases and 0 bases respectively, with 12 bases between them. This CDR3 is 15 amino acids long. CDR3 in DNA: TGTGCCATCAGCAGCACGGGGGACTCTGGAAACACCATATATTTT. It translates to CAISSTGDSGNTIYF.

V is TRBV10-3 and J is TRBJ1-5; TRBD1 agrees at 10 bases. This CDR3 spans 17 amino acids. Trimming removed 8 bases from V and 0 bases from J; junction bases left unmatched: 10. From germline, CDR1 is ENHRY and CDR2 SYGVKD. The CDR3 sequence is CAISRGTGDGSNQPQHF. For the CDR3, the DNA is TGTGCCATCTCCCGAGGGACAGGGGACGGTAGCAATCAGCCCCAGCATTTT.

This rearrangement joins TRBV7-8 to TRBJ2-1; unclear D gene. The CDR3 extends over 16 amino acids. Germline-derived CDR1 and CDR2 are SGHVS and FQNEAQ. Trimming left V 2 bases short and J 3 bases short, with 14 bases between. The CDR3 DNA reads as TGTGCCAGCAGCTTAAGGTTTAGGGTAAGCTACAATGAGCAGTTCTTC. Translation gives CASSLRFRVSYNEQFF.

This sequence joins TRBV28 and TRBJ2-5, with D unclear. The CDR3 has 11 residues. Germline CDR1 and CDR2: MDHEN and SYDVKM. V was cut by 4 bases and J by 10 bases, with 10 bases left in between. The CDR3 loop reads CASSSLDGQYF. In DNA, the CDR3 is TGTGCCAGCAGTTCCCTCGATGGCCAGTACTTC. Supplemented by reference TRBV28 and TRBJ2-5, the full variable domain reads DVKVTQSSRYLVKRTGEKVFLECVQDMDHENMFWYRQDPGLGLRLIYFSYDVKMKEKGDIPEGYSVSREKKERFSLILESASTNQTSMYLCASSSLDGQYFGPGTRLLVL.

This clonotype came up many times. The rearrangement links TRBV20-1 to TRBJ2-1, with a possible D match to TRBD2 (6 bases). This CDR3 has 14 residues. V lost 3 bases, J lost 1 base, and 10 bases lay in between. Germline V lookup: CDR1 DFQATT, CDR2 SNEGSKA (reference sequence). The CDR3, as DNA: TGCAGTGCTAGCCCCCTAGCGTCCTACAATGAGCAGTTCTTC. This translates into CSASPLASYNEQFF.

The sample holds many counts of this clonotype. This chain joins TRBV11-2 and TRBJ2-4; the D gene is possibly TRBD2 (5 bases). CDR1 SGHAT and CDR2 FQNNGV come from the germline V gene. This CDR3 spans 14 amino acids. Trimming removed 1 base at V and 8 bases at J, with 12 bases between. The CDR3 region is CASSLAGSRYIQYF. In nucleotides, the CDR3 is TGTGCCAGCAGCTTAGCGGGATCCAGGTACATTCAGTACTTC.

This clonotype was seen a handful of times. V gene TRBV5-6 combines with J gene TRBJ2-7; the D gene is possibly TRBD2 (6 bases). The germline V gene has CDR1 SGHDT and CDR2 YYEEEE. CDR3 length: 13 amino acids. The V end lost 3 bases, the J end lost 6 bases, and 13 bases lay between the germline ends. The CDR3 DNA reads TGTGCCAGCAGCTGGGGGGATGGGGGCGAGCAGTACTTC. Translated: CASSWGDGGEQYF.

This clonotype showed up many times. The chain carries TRBV10-3 and TRBJ2-5; D is uncertain. Trimming took 9 bases from V and 3 from J, leaving 2 bases between them. CDR3 length: 9 residues. Germline-derived CDR1 and CDR2 are ENHRY and SYGVKD. CDR3 protein: CAIEETQYF. In nucleotides, the CDR3 is TGTGCCATAGAAGAGACCCAGTACTTC.

This clonotype was seen only a few times. V gene TRBV4-3 combines with J gene TRBJ2-7, with 8 positions matching TRBD1. Per germline, CDR1 LGHNA and CDR2 YSLEER. This CDR3 has 14 residues. Trimming at V came to 2 bases and at J to 5 bases, leaving 5 bases not matched to a gene. In DNA form, the CDR3 reads TGCGCCAGCAGCCAACGACAGGGGAACGACGAGCAGTACTTC. Encoded protein: CASSQRQGNDEQYF.

This clonotype was counted between two and nine times. This chain joins TRBV6-1 and TRBJ2-3; D unclear. Germline-derived CDR1 and CDR2 are MNHNS and SASEGT. V was cut by 2 bases and J by 1 base, with 7 bases left in between. The CDR3 length is 14 residues. The CDR3: CASSETWRTDTQYF. The CDR3 nucleotides are TGTGCCAGCAGTGAAACCTGGCGCACAGATACGCAGTATTTT.

This clonotype has more than one count but fewer than ten. This chain uses TRBV6-2 or TRBV6-3 with TRBJ2-2; D call uncertain. V was trimmed by 9 bases and J by 5 bases, leaving 10 bases between them. The germline V gene has CDR1 MNHEY and CDR2 SVGEGT. The CDR3 loop spans 12 amino acids. In DNA, the CDR3 is TGTGCCAGATGGACGGATACCGGGGAGCTGTTTTTT. This translates into CARWTDTGELFF.

This clonotype was recorded many times. The rearrangement uses TRBV4-1 and TRBJ2-1, with D perhaps TRBD1 or TRBD2 (5 bases each). The CDR3 runs to 14 residues. V lost 0 bases and J lost 8, with 11 bases in between. The germline V gene encodes CDR1 MGHRA and CDR2 YSYEKL. The CDR3 here is CASSQEPGLDEQFF. For the CDR3, the DNA is TGCGCCAGCAGCCAAGAACCGGGGCTAGATGAGCAGTTCTTC.

The chain joins TRBV18 to TRBJ1-1, with D hard to call. The CDR3 is 14 amino acids. The V and J ends lost 4 bases and 6 bases respectively, with 15 bases between them. Per germline, CDR1 KGHSH and CDR2 LQKENI. CDR3 residues: CASSRSMAGAEAFF. CDR3 bases: TGTGCCAGCTCACGTAGTATGGCGGGCGCTGAAGCTTTCTTT.